The 21 T cell receptor beta chains given below trace back to one sample, sequenced in a study of blood T cell repertoires in COVID-19. Assay used: immunoSEQ multiplex PCR; TCRdb lists only in-frame clones, some missing. In the table there are about 390,000 clones, about 89% of which are singletons. Specimen: peripheral blood. All receptors come from a woman between 55 and 75 years old with COVID-19, enrolled during active disease.

V is TRBV7-2 and J is TRBJ1-4, with D unresolved. The CDR3 is 14 amino acids. Germline CDR1 reads SGHTA; CDR2 reads FQGNSA. With 5 bases removed from V and 8 bases from J, the gap between germline ends came to 15 bases. As DNA, the CDR3 is TGTGCCAGCAGCCGGCCGGGAGGGCTAGAAAAACTGTTTTTT. This encodes CASSRPGGLEKLFF.

This chain joins TRBV5-6 and TRBJ1-1; tentative D call: TRBD1 (5 bases). The CDR3 length is 13 residues. CDR1 and CDR2 from the germline V gene are SGHDT and YYEEEE. V was clipped by 0 bases and J by 6 bases, with 9 bases between them. The CDR3 loop is CASSLAVGAEAFF. The CDR3 bases are TGTGCCAGCAGCTTGGCGGTAGGGGCTGAAGCTTTCTTT.

V gene TRBV12-3 or TRBV12-4 combines with J gene TRBJ2-7, with 7 bases matching TRBD2. Losses at the gene ends were 6 bases for V and 0 bases for J; bases not matched to a gene: 2. The CDR3 contains 13 residues. CDR3 nucleotide sequence: TGTGCCAGCAGAATAGCGGGCTCCTACGAGCAGTACTTC. It is translated as CASRIAGSYEQYF.

The chain combines TRBV12-2 with TRBJ2-5; the D segment call TRBD2 is taken from the table without a DNA check. TRBV12-2 constitutes a pseudogene. This CDR3 region has 18 residues. CDR3 in DNA: TGTGCAAGTCGCCCACGGGGGGTCGGGACCCGTAGCGGAGAGACCCAGTACTTC. Amino acid sequence: CASRPRGVGTRSGETQYF.

The chain uses TRBV2 and TRBJ2-1, with 7 bases identical to TRBD1. From germline, CDR1 is SNHLY and CDR2 FYNNEI. CDR3 size: 16 residues. V lost 6 bases, J lost 4 bases, and 12 bases stayed unmatched. The CDR3 protein is CASRGDSSPQYNEQFF. The CDR3 DNA reads as TGTGCCAGCAGAGGGGACAGCTCTCCCCAGTACAATGAGCAGTTCTTC.

Concerning this clone: Given a much more abundant clone one base away, this may be a read error. The chain has TRBV6-5 and TRBJ1-1, with D maybe TRBD1 (6 bases). This CDR3 has 13 residues. Trimming stripped 6 bases from V and 1 base from J, with 9 bases between. Germline loops: CDR1 MNHEY, CDR2 SVGAGI. CDR3 loop: CASSGQQNTEAFF. The CDR3, as DNA: TGTGCCAGCAGCGGACAGCAGAACACTGAAGCTTTCTTT.

This chain links TRBV11-1 with TRBJ2-1; 11 nucleotides match TRBD2. The CDR3 has 15 residues. Germline CDR1 is SGHAT and CDR2 is FQDESV (reference sequence). V shed 5 bases and J 7 bases; nucleotides not matched to a gene: 7. CDR3 protein: CASSISGGGWNEQFF. DNA of the CDR3: TGTGCCAGCAGCATTAGCGGGGGGGGTTGGAATGAGCAGTTCTTC. Supplemented by reference TRBV11-1 and TRBJ2-1, the full variable domain reads EAEVAQSPRYKITEKSQAVAFWCDPISGHATLYWYRQILGQGPELLVQFQDESVVDDSQLPKDRFSAERLKGVDSTLKIQPAELGDSAMYLCASSISGGGWNEQFFGPGTRLTVL.

The chain links TRBV3-1 (or the pseudogene TRBV3-2) to TRBJ2-1; 7 positions agree with TRBD1. The trim removed 0 bases at V and 8 bases at J, leaving 7 bases unmatched. The CDR3 is made up of 15 amino acids. CDR1 and CDR2 (germline): LGHDT, YNNKEL (reference sequence). The chain's CDR3 is CASSQEGGRVYEQFF. In nucleotides, the CDR3 is TGTGCCAGCAGCCAAGAAGGGGGCAGGGTCTATGAGCAGTTCTTC.

The V and J genes are TRBV5-6 and TRBJ2-7; D may be TRBD2 (5 bases). V was clipped by 1 base and J by 6 bases, with 14 bases between them. CDR3 length: 14 amino acids. Germline V gene sequence: CDR1 SGHDT, CDR2 YYEEEE. The CDR3 DNA sequence: TGTGCCAGCAGCTTGATGAGAGGGATGCCCGAGCAGTACTTC. Protein sequence: CASSLMRGMPEQYF.

Notes on this clone: This sample also contains other DNA sequences that code for the same CDR3. The chain recombines TRBV7-9 with TRBJ1-1; D not certain. This CDR3 is built from 14 residues. The V end lost 3 bases, the J end lost 1 base, and 9 bases lay between the germline ends. The germline CDR1 and CDR2 sequences are SEHNR and FQNEAQ (reference sequence). CDR3: CASSLDSPNTEAFF. CDR3 nucleotides: TGTGCCAGCAGCTTGGACTCTCCGAACACTGAAGCTTTCTTT.

Worth noting for this clone: This specimen includes other DNA sequences encoding the same CDR3. The V gene is TRBV19, the J gene TRBJ2-3; 8 bases match TRBD1. V gave up 6 bases and J gave up 1 base; unmatched junction bases: 6. CDR3 length: 15 residues. The germline gives CDR1 LNHDA, CDR2 SQIVND (reference sequence). For the CDR3, the DNA is TGTGCCAGTAGCAGTCCGGGACAGGGCACAGATACGCAGTATTTT. It encodes CASSSPGQGTDTQYF.

The genes are TRBV19 and TRBJ1-1; D remains ambiguous. The ends were cut back, 5 bases at V and 1 base at J, with 14 bases in the middle. CDR1 and CDR2 (germline): LNHDA, SQIVND (reference sequence). The CDR3 has 15 residues. CDR3 protein: CASSPDRGQNTEAFF. The DNA of the CDR3 is TGTGCCAGTAGTCCTGATCGAGGGCAGAACACTGAAGCTTTCTTT. The full variable domain, in which reference TRBV19 and TRBJ1-1 provide the parts outside the CDR3, is DGGITQSPKYLFRKEGQNVTLSCEQNLNHDAMYWYRQDPGQGLRLIYYSQIVNDFQKGDIAEGYSVSREKKESFPLTVTSAQKNPTAFYLCASSPDRGQNTEAFFGQGTRLTVV.

The chain employs TRBV12-5 and TRBJ1-2; TRBD1 is a possible D gene (6 bases). The V gene lost 6 bases and the J gene lost 2 bases, with 10 bases spanning the gap. CDR3 length equals 13 residues. Germline V gives CDR1 LGHNT, CDR2 FRNRAP. The CDR3 loop is CASGQGPNYGYTF. CDR3 sequence (DNA): TGTGCTAGTGGACAGGGTCCAAACTATGGCTACACCTTC.

This clone appeared once. In nucleotides, the CDR3 is TGTGCCAGCAGCCAACAGGTCTCCGGCACAGATACGCAGTATTTT. Its translation is CASSQQVSGTDTQYF. The rearrangement joins TRBV7-3 to TRBJ2-3; possibly TRBD1 for D (5 bases). The V gene's germline CDR1 is SGHTA and CDR2 FQGTGA. V dropped 5 bases and J dropped 1 base, with 13 bases sitting between them. The CDR3 loop spans 15 amino acids.

The chain links TRBV28 to TRBJ1-1; D might be TRBD1 (6 bases). The CDR3 is 14 amino acids. Trimming pared 2 bases from V and 5 bases from J, leaving 12 bases between. Per germline, CDR1 MDHEN and CDR2 SYDVKM. As DNA, the CDR3 is TGTGCCAGCAGTTTACTGGCTAGGGGGACTGAAGCTTTCTTT. Encoded protein: CASSLLARGTEAFF.

This sequence joins TRBV6-1 and TRBJ1-2; D is unclear. The V end was cut by 0 bases, the J end by 8 bases, with 16 bases between. The CDR3 totals 15 residues. Germline CDR1 and CDR2: MNHNS and SASEGT. CDR3 loop: CASSEAPGRAGGYTF. The CDR3 DNA follows: TGTGCCAGCAGTGAAGCCCCAGGCCGGGCGGGGGGCTACACCTTC.

V is TRBV7-8 and J is TRBJ1-2, with 8 positions matching TRBD1. CDR1 and CDR2 from the germline V gene are SGHVS and FQNEAQ. The J segment lost 1 base and the V segment lost 5 bases, leaving 9 bases of the junction unmatched. The CDR3 consists of 16 residues. In nucleotides, the CDR3 is TGTGCCAGCAGCCAAAGTCAGGGGGCCCGTAACTATGGCTACACCTTC. Encoded protein: CASSQSQGARNYGYTF.

This clone was seen a handful of times. The rearrangement joins TRBV10-2 to TRBJ2-2, with D uncertain. The CDR3 is 15 amino acids. Germline V CDR1 and CDR2: WSHSY, SAAADI. The germline V and J ends were trimmed by 2 bases and 5 bases, with 12 bases remaining between them. CDR3 bases: TGCGCCAGCAGTGAGGCCCAGGTTTGGACCGGGGAGCTGTTTTTT. Protein: CASSEAQVWTGELFF.

A remark on this clone: This specimen includes other DNA sequences encoding the same CDR3. This chain joins TRBV18 and TRBJ2-7; 11 positions agree with TRBD2. Trimming took 6 bases from V and 1 from J; bases not matched to a gene: 5. Germline-derived CDR1 and CDR2 are KGHSH and LQKENI. The CDR3 is 15 amino acids. Here the CDR3 reads CASSPGTSGSYEQYF. For the CDR3, the DNA is TGTGCCAGCTCGCCTGGGACTAGCGGATCCTACGAGCAGTACTTC. Variable domain in full (rest from reference TRBV18 and TRBJ2-7): NAGVMQNPRHLVRRRGQEARLRCSPMKGHSHVYWYRQLPEEGLKFMVYLQKENIIDESGMPKERFSAEFPKEGPSILRIQQVVRGDSAAYFCASSPGTSGSYEQYFGPGTRLTVT.

The gene calls are TRBV30 and TRBJ1-2; 8 bases are a match to TRBD1. V dropped 7 bases and J dropped 4; count of bases not matched to a gene: 5. CDR1 and CDR2 from the germline V gene are GTSNPN and SVGIG (reference sequence). The CDR3 loop spans 12 amino acids. The CDR3 is CASPGTGYGYTF. The DNA of the CDR3 is TGTGCCTCCCCCGGGACAGGCTATGGCTACACCTTC.

This chain uses TRBV11-1 with TRBJ2-1; 9 nucleotides align to TRBD2. This CDR3 region has 16 residues. Germline CDR1 SGHAT, CDR2 FQDESV (reference sequence). Trimming at V came to 4 bases and at J to 0 bases, leaving 4 bases not matched to a gene. The CDR3 sequence is CASSWDSGGSYNEQFF. In DNA form, the CDR3 reads TGTGCCAGCAGCTGGGATAGCGGGGGCTCCTACAATGAGCAGTTCTTC.